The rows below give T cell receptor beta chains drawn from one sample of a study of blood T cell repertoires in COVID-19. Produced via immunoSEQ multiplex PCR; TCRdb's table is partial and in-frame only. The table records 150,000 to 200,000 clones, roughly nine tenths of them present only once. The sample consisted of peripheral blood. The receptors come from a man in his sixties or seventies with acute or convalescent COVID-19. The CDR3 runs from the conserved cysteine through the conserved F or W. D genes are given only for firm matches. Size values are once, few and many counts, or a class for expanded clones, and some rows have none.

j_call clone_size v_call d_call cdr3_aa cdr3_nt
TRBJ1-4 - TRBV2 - CASSTIGEKLFF TGTGCCAGCAGCACTATCGGGGAAAAACTGTTTTTT
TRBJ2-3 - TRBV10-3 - CAISPAGGTQYF TGTGCCATCAGCCCAGCGGGTGGAACGCAGTATTTT
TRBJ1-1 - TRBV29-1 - CSVVPGDFYTEAFF TGCAGCGTCGTACCCGGGGATTTTTACACTGAAGCTTTCTTT
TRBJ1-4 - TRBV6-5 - CASSPSLSNEKLFF TGTGCCAGCAGTCCCTCCCTTTCTAATGAAAAACTGTTTTTT
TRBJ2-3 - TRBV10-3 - CAISDRDSTDTQYF TGTGCCATCAGTGACAGGGATAGCACAGATACGCAGTATTTT
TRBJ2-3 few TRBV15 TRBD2 CATSRVGTSGSADTQYF TGTGCCACCAGCAGAGTTGGGACTAGCGGGAGTGCAGATACGCAGTATTTT
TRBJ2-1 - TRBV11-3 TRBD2 CASSLGSGGAYEQFF TGTGCCAGCAGCTTAGGGAGCGGGGGGGCCTATGAGCAGTTCTTC
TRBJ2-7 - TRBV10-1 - CASSESQGPSGTYEQYF TGCGCCAGCAGTGAGTCTCAGGGGCCTAGCGGAACCTACGAGCAGTACTTC
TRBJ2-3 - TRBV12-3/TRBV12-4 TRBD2 CASSSRGADTQYF TGTGCCAGCAGTTCGCGGGGGGCCGATACGCAGTATTTT
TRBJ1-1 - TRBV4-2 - CASSQDTFEAFF TGTGCCAGCAGCCAAGACACATTTGAAGCTTTCTTT
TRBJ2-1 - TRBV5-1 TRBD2 CASSYGLAGAPYNEQFF TGCGCCAGCAGCTACGGACTAGCAGGTGCCCCGTACAATGAGCAGTTCTTC
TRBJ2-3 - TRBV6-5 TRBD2 CASSYSGGRGTDTQYF TGTGCCAGCAGTTACTCCGGAGGGAGGGGCACAGATACGCAGTATTTT
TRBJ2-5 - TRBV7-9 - CASSLRASGETQYF TGTGCCAGCAGCCTACGGGCCTCAGGGGAGACCCAGTACTTC
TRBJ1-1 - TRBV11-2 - CASSLFSPGVNTEAFF TGTGCCAGCAGCTTATTTTCCCCGGGGGTGAACACTGAAGCTTTCTTT
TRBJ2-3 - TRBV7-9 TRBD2 CASSLNRGGTDTQYF TGTGCCAGCAGCCTAAACCGGGGGGGCACAGATACGCAGTATTTT